This T cell receptor (beta chain) stems from a study of cytomegalovirus exposure and HLA in healthy donors. This CDR3 spans 12 amino acids. The germline gives CDR1 MNHEY, CDR2 SMNVEV (reference sequence). Trimming left V 6 bases short and J 7 bases short, with 7 bases between. This clone was counted once. PCR was performed using 60 Vbeta and 13 Jbeta primers. Generated by immunoSEQ multiplex PCR, the TCRdb table keeps only in-frame clones and is missing some. Here the sample spans around 130,000 clones, roughly 82% being singletons. The clonotype comes from a woman aged 18-35 years in good health and CMV-seropositive. Sequences were obtained from PBMCs. The V gene is TRBV27, the J gene TRBJ1-6; D remains ambiguous. The CDR3 DNA reads as TGTGCCAGCAGGAACAGAAATTCACCCCTCCACTTT. Its translation is CASRNRNSPLHF.